This TCR beta chain was sequenced during a study of identifying expanded T cells in peripheral blood. V lost 0 bases, J lost 4 bases, and 19 bases lay in between. The germline V gene encodes CDR1 SGHTS and CDR2 YDEGEE. The CDR3 contains 17 residues. The study, taken as a whole, reports: Variance in clone template counts between approximately two-week samples significantly increased with total template count across all healthy donors. Over approximately two and four weeks, about 15 and 19 clones changed, versus 1.2 between replicates.

During the collection period, no donor immune events like infections were recorded. A note on this clone: What it binds is not known.

Generated by immunoSEQ multiplex PCR, the TCRdb table keeps only in-frame clones and is missing some. The profile shows 85,000 to 100,000 clones, approximately 90% of them singletons. Sequenced input: blood. The chain recombines TRBV5-8 with TRBJ1-2; possibly TRBD1 for D (6 bases). The sequence came from a person aged 18 to 75 in good health. CDR3 DNA: TGTGCCAGCAGCTTGGATCTTACAGGGCTAGCGAGCTATGGCTACACCTTC. This codes for CASSLDLTGLASYGYTF.